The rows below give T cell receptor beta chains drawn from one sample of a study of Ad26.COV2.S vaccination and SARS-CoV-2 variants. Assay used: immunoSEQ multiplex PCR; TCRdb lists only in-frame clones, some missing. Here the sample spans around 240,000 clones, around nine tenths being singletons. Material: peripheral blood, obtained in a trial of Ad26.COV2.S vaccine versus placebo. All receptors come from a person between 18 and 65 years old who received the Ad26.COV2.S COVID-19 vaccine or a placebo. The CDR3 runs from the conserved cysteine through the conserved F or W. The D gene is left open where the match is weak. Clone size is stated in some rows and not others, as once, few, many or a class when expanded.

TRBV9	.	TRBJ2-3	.	CASSLGVANTDTQYF	TGTGCCAGCAGCCTAGGGGTAGCCAACACAGATACGCAGTATTTT
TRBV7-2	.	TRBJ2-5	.	CASSLKGGTQYF	TGTGCCAGCAGCTTAAAGGGGGGGACCCAGTACTTC
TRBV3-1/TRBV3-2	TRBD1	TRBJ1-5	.	CASSRGQGNQPQHF	TGTGCCAGCAGCCGGGGACAGGGCAATCAGCCCCAGCATTTT
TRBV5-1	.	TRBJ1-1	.	CASSPFPGNTEAFF	TGCGCCAGCAGCCCCTTTCCCGGGAACACTGAAGCTTTCTTT
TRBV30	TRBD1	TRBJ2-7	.	CACLRDRGFYEQYF	TGTGCCTGTCTCCGGGACAGGGGGTTCTACGAGCAGTACTTC
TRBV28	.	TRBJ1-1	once	CASSNGRMNTEAFF	TGTGCCAGCAGTAATGGACGGATGAACACTGAAGCTTTCTTT
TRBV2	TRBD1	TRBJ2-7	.	CATRTGTDYEQYF	TGTGCCACCCGGACAGGGACGGACTACGAGCAGTACTTC
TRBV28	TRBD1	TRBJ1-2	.	CASSTIQGRLDYGYTF	TGTGCCAGCAGCACTATACAGGGGAGGTTAGACTATGGCTACACCTTC
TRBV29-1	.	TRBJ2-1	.	CSVESTGPKQFF	TGCAGCGTTGAATCGACTGGACCTAAGCAGTTCTTC
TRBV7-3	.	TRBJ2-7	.	CASSLTQGDSYEQYF	TGTGCCAGCAGCTTAACACAGGGTGACTCCTACGAGCAGTACTTC
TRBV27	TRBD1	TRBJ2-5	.	CASSFLGTGTQETQYF	TGTGCCAGCAGTTTCCTCGGGACAGGAACCCAAGAGACCCAGTACTTC
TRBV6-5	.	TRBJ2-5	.	CASSYSIQTETQYF	TGTGCCAGCAGTTACTCGATCCAGACGGAGACCCAGTACTTC
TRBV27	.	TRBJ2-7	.	CASSPAMGHYEQYF	TGTGCCAGCAGTCCCGCAATGGGTCACTACGAGCAGTACTTC
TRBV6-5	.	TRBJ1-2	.	CASSYSTGVGYTF	TGTGCCAGCAGTTACTCGACCGGGGTTGGCTACACCTTC
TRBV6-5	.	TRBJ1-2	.	CASSSRNNYGYTF	TGTGCCAGCAGCTCTAGAAACAACTATGGCTACACCTTC
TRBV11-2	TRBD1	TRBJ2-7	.	CASSVDRAPSYEQYF	TGTGCCAGCAGCGTAGACAGGGCCCCTTCCTACGAGCAGTACTTC
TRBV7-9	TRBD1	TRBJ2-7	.	CASSFGTGLYEQYF	TGTGCCAGCAGCTTCGGGACAGGGTTGTACGAGCAGTACTTC